The 9 T cell receptor beta chains in this list originate from one sample, sequenced in a study of CD8+CD57+ T cells in acquired aplastic anemia. Profiles of TCR beta VDJ and CDR3 were generated from a genomic DNA template. Using its own MiXCR run on the reads, TCRdb lists one record per CDR3 protein. The sample contains about 200,000 distinct CDR3 sequences, around 32% of which appear only once. The material sequenced was sorted CD4+, CD8+, or CD8+CD57+ T cells (not recorded which) from PBMCs. The receptors derive from a human donor in good health, serving as a control.

This clonotype showed up many times. This chain uses TRBV7-9 with TRBJ1-6; D gene unclear. There are 15 residues in the CDR3. Germline V gives CDR1 SEHNR, CDR2 FQNEAQ (reference sequence). Trimming took off 5 bases at V and 0 bases at J, with 8 bases between the two ends. CDR3 amino acids: CASSPLSSYNSPLHF. The CDR3 region has the DNA TGTGCCAGCAGCCCCCTTAGCTCCTATAATTCACCCCTCCACTTT.

In the case of this clonotype: A clone one base away is much larger, so this may be a read error. The CDR3, as DNA: TGCAGTGCTAGCCCCCAGTGGGAGACCCAGTGCTTC. This encodes CSASPQWETQCF. The chain uses TRBV20-1 and TRBJ2-5, with D possibly TRBD2 on 5 matching bases. Germline V gives CDR1 DFQATT, CDR2 SNEGSKA (reference sequence). The CDR3 runs to 12 residues.

This clonotype was counted many times. The chain has TRBV19 and TRBJ2-5; TRBD1 aligns across 8 bases. V lost 3 bases to trimming and J lost 2 bases; unmatched junction nucleotides: 5. The CDR3 runs 15 residues. Germline CDR1 and CDR2: LNHDA and SQIVND (reference sequence). CDR3 sequence reads: CASSMDRETQETQYF. The CDR3, as DNA: TGTGCCAGTAGTATGGACAGGGAGACTCAAGAGACCCAGTACTTC.

The J gene is TRBJ1-5, the V gene TRBV19; a weak D match, TRBD1 (6 bases). Germline CDR1 and CDR2: LNHDA and SQIVND (reference sequence). The CDR3 totals 12 residues. Between the trimmed V and J ends, which lost 9 bases and 6 bases, there was a span of 12 bases. This chain's CDR3 is CASNRDIQPQHF. CDR3 DNA sequence: TGTGCCAGCAACAGGGATATTCAGCCCCAGCATTTT.

Many counts were recorded for this clonotype. The chain combines TRBV7-9 with TRBJ2-5; TRBD2 matches 9 bases. Germline V gene sequence: CDR1 SEHNR, CDR2 FQNEAQ (reference sequence). J was trimmed by 2 bases and V by 0 bases; bases with no gene match: 7. This CDR3 has 17 amino acids. In nucleotides, the CDR3 is TGTGCCAGCAGCTTAGCGAGACTAGCGGTCCTTCAAGAGACCCAGTACTTC. As protein: CASSLARLAVLQETQYF.

This clonotype has just a few counts. This chain links TRBV25-1 with TRBJ2-1, with a weak D call TRBD2 (6 bases). The CDR3 is 16 amino acids. Trimming shortened V by 5 bases and J by 4 bases, and 18 bases separated the two germline ends. Per germline, CDR1 MGHDK and CDR2 SYGVNS. The CDR3 DNA reads TGTGCCAGCAGTTACTCTGCGGGGAGAGTTTACAATGAGCAGTTCTTC. It specifies CASSYSAGRVYNEQFF.

The chain employs TRBV5-1 and TRBJ1-5, with unresolved D. V was clipped by 1 base and J by 6 bases, with 8 bases between them. The CDR3 loop spans 13 amino acids. The germline V gene has CDR1 SGHRS and CDR2 YFSETQ. CDR3 DNA: TGCGCCAGCAGCTTGTTGTGGGGTCAGCCCCAGCATTTT. Translation gives CASSLLWGQPQHF.

Of note for this clonotype: This clone may be a read error of a much larger clone one base away. The chain recombines TRBV2 with TRBJ1-3; possible D gene TRBD1, 6 bases. The CDR3 loop spans 13 amino acids. Germline CDR1 and CDR2: SNHLY and FYNNEI. CDR3 coding DNA: TGTGCCAGCACCACCGGGACAAGTAACACCATACATTTT. Residues: CASTTGTSNTIHF.

The rearrangement joins TRBV28 to TRBJ1-2; the D is unclear. Trimming shortened V by 10 bases and J by 4 bases, and 19 bases separated the two germline ends. Germline CDR1 and CDR2: MDHEN and SYDVKM. The CDR3 runs 14 residues. CDR3 DNA sequence: TGTGCCACCGCAGTTGCCCGAGTCCTCTATGGCTACACCTTC. Amino acids: CATAVARVLYGYTF.